One sample yielded the 10 T cell receptor beta chains listed below, sequenced in a study of tumor-infiltrating lymphocytes in oesophageal squamous cell carcinoma. TCRdb processed the PCR reads anew with MiXCR; each CDR3 protein has one entry. The table shows approximately 20,000 distinct CDR3 sequences, with around 41% occurring only once. The sequenced sample consisted of normal esophageal tissue next to the tumor. Receptor source: a male donor with esophageal squamous cell carcinoma.

This clonotype was detected only a few times. The CDR3 DNA follows: TGTGCCACCAGTGCCGGGACAGGGGGCTCAAATGAGCAGTTCTTC. Translation: CATSAGTGGSNEQFF. V gene TRBV24-1 combines with J gene TRBJ2-1, with 12 bases aligning to TRBD1. Unmatched junction bases numbered 5, after V lost 5 bases and J lost 7 bases. Germline V CDR1 and CDR2: KGHDR, SFDVKD. This CDR3 is 15 amino acids long.

This rearrangement joins TRBV20-1 to TRBJ2-7, with 7 bases lining up with TRBD2. The CDR3 has 12 amino acids. The V and J ends lost 3 bases and 6 bases, in that order; junction bases with no gene match: 5. Germline CDR1 DFQATT, CDR2 SNEGSKA (reference sequence). The CDR3 sequence: CSASTAGVEQYF. The CDR3, as DNA: TGCAGTGCTAGCACCGCGGGAGTCGAGCAGTACTTC.

Sample share makes this clonotype medium-sized. Mismatch with germline at one junction end may stem from a read error. The rearrangement joins TRBV7-7 to TRBJ2-5, with a possible D match to TRBD1 (6 bases). The CDR3 has 13 residues. In germline, CDR1 is SSHAT, CDR2 FNYEAQ (reference sequence). The chain's CDR3 is CASSATGSETQYF. The CDR3 DNA reads as TGTGCTAGCAGCGCAACAGGGTCAGAGACCCAGTACTTC.

This clonotype is a singleton in its sample. This chain uses TRBV11-3 with TRBJ2-1, with unresolved D. V shed 0 bases and J shed 1 base, with 7 bases lying between them. Germline V CDR1 and CDR2: SGHNT, YENEEA. The CDR3 totals 15 residues. As DNA, the CDR3 is TGTGCCAGCAGCTTAGATTTGGGTTCCTACAATGAGCAGTTCTTC. It encodes CASSLDLGSYNEQFF.

This clonotype ranks as medium-sized (0.01 to 0.1%). V is TRBV7-3 and J is TRBJ2-2; 7 bases map to TRBD1. The CDR3 covers 14 residues. Looked up from germline, CDR1 is SGHTA and CDR2 is FQGTGA. The trim removed 6 bases at V and 4 bases at J, leaving 5 bases unmatched. The CDR3 sequence is CASRRDSSTGELFF. DNA for the CDR3: TGTGCCAGCAGAAGGGACAGCTCCACCGGGGAGCTGTTTTTT.

The sample holds a few counts of this clonotype. The gene calls are TRBV28 and TRBJ2-7, with 13 bases aligning to TRBD2. The J segment lost 0 bases and the V segment lost 6 bases, leaving 8 bases of the junction unmatched. Germline CDR1 MDHEN, CDR2 SYDVKM. The CDR3 totals 17 residues. CDR3 in amino acids: CASSLGTSGKLSYEQYF. The DNA of the CDR3 is TGTGCCAGCAGCCTCGGGACTAGCGGGAAACTCTCCTACGAGCAGTACTTC. The full variable domain, with the rest looked up from reference TRBV28 and TRBJ2-7, is DVKVTQSSRYLVKRTGEKVFLECVQDMDHENMFWYRQDPGLGLRLIYFSYDVKMKEKGDIPEGYSVSREKKERFSLILESASTNQTSMYLCASSLGTSGKLSYEQYFGPGTRLTVT.

This clonotype showed up many times. The junction differs from germline at one of its ends, possibly a read error. The chain combines TRBV28 with TRBJ1-1, with 7 bases matching TRBD1. Germline assignment: CDR1 MDHEN and CDR2 SYDVKM. This CDR3 spans 14 amino acids. CDR3 in amino acids: CASRLLTGYSEAFF. The DNA for the CDR3 is TGTGCCAGCAGATTATTGACAGGGTACTCTGAAGCTTTCTTT.

This clonotype has a single count. The CDR3 end shows no conserved phenylalanine or tryptophan, and so a read error is likely. No DNA is shown, since the ends of the CDR3 on it are uncertain; the CDR3 is the one TCRdb lists. The V gene is TRBV5-3, the J gene TRBJ2-7. TRBV5-3 qualifies as an ORF whose function is uncertain. The CDR3 sequence runs 15 residues, both termini included. The CDR3 is CASSLMNGYGYTFGS.

This chain connects TRBV5-1 to TRBJ1-4, with 9 bases aligning to TRBD1. CDR1 is SGHRS and CDR2 is YFSETQ in the germline V gene. The CDR3 sequence is 16 residues long. The V and J ends lost 4 bases and 3 bases, in that order; junction bases with no gene match: 7. In DNA form, the CDR3 reads TGCGCCAGCAGCCCCGGGACAGGGCCTCCTAATGAAAAACTGTTTTTT. Protein product: CASSPGTGPPNEKLFF.

The CDR3 sequence: CASSLVGYGGAGEFRSYNEQFF. In DNA form, the CDR3 reads TGTGCCAGCAGCTTAGTTGGGTATGGAGGGGCGGGAGAGTTTCGCTCCTACAATGAGCAGTTCTTC. The genes are TRBV7-2 and TRBJ2-1; 7 bases match TRBD2. CDR1 SGHTA and CDR2 FQGNSA come from the germline V gene. The CDR3 runs 22 residues. V was clipped by 1 base and J by 0 bases; unmatched bases: 21.